This TCR beta chain emerged from a study of T cell repertoires in cytomegalovirus infection. Study conclusions and caveats: The response measured ex vivo was dominated by TCR beta clonotypes (HLA-C-restricted and CMV-specific).

This clonotype was seen a few times. Its antigen remains unknown. The CDR3 runs 20 residues. Trimming took 7 bases from V and 5 from J; bases not matched to a gene: 22. TCRdb ran MiXCR on the reads and lists one entry per CDR3 protein. Altogether approximately 130,000 distinct CDR3 sequences are present, approximately 24% being singletons, with the ten largest covering roughly 35%. This clonotype was obtained from a human donor in good health (CMV status not recorded). Some clones in this sample may be carry-over from other donors' samples. The rearrangement joins TRBV12-3 or TRBV12-4 to TRBJ2-2; 10 nucleotides line up with TRBD2. The sample consisted of PBMCs, sequenced either directly or after in vitro stimulation (not recorded which). DNA for the CDR3: TGTGCCAGCATTGCTCACGGACTAGCGGCCAGAAGAGGGGGGACCGGGGAGCTGTTTTTT. This codes for CASIAHGLAARRGGTGELFF.